These 26 T cell receptor beta chains were all obtained from the same sample, sequenced in a study of OX40 agonist ivuxolimab in advanced cancers. Assay used: immunoSEQ multiplex PCR; TCRdb lists only in-frame clones, some missing. This table holds 25,000 or so clones, roughly 66% found once. The specimen was CD4+ or CD8+ T cells sorted from blood, collected in a trial of the OX40 agonist ivuxolimab. The origin of the receptors is an adult with an advanced solid tumor such as melanoma, head and neck, liver or kidney cancer.

This clone turned up a few times. The CDR3 DNA is TGTGCCAGTAGTATAGTTAGCTCCCCAGGGTTATATGGCTACACCTTC. This translates into CASSIVSSPGLYGYTF. The chain is built from TRBV19 and TRBJ1-2, with D tentatively TRBD1 (5 bases). This CDR3 contains 16 residues. Trimming took 1 base from V and 5 from J, leaving 17 bases between them. Germline V gives CDR1 LNHDA, CDR2 SQIVND (reference sequence).

By its share, this clone is medium-sized. The gene calls are TRBV5-6 and TRBJ1-6; D uncertain. With 2 bases removed from V and 12 bases from J, the gap between germline ends came to 15 bases. Germline-derived CDR1 and CDR2 are SGHDT and YYEEEE. This CDR3 has 14 amino acids. CDR3 in DNA: TGTGCCAGCAGCTTAGGAGTAGGCGTGCGACCCCTCCACTTT. Amino acids: CASSLGVGVRPLHF.

The chain employs TRBV11-2 and TRBJ2-7; D possibly matches TRBD1 or TRBD2 (6 bases each). The CDR3 sequence is 15 residues long. Trimming pared 1 base from V and 0 bases from J, leaving 10 bases between. The V gene's germline CDR1 is SGHAT and CDR2 FQNNGV. DNA of the CDR3: TGTGCCAGCAGCTTAGCCCGGGGGCCCTCCTACGAGCAGTACTTC. This sequence encodes CASSLARGPSYEQYF.

As concerns this clone: The CDR3 carries no conserved terminal phenylalanine or tryptophan, so it likely arises from a read error. The chain employs TRBV11-3 and TRBJ2-7; D remains ambiguous. The CDR3 runs 15 residues. The V and J ends lost 1 base and 2 bases respectively, with 12 bases between them. From germline, CDR1 is SGHNT and CDR2 YENEEA. The CDR3 loop reads CASSLARLQPYEQYL. In nucleotides, the CDR3 is TGTGCCAGCAGCTTAGCGCGCCTCCAACCCTACGAGCAGTACCTC.

This clone was counted once. The J gene is TRBJ2-3, the V gene TRBV5-1, with no clear D. V lost 5 bases to trimming and J lost 0 bases, with 4 bases between them. This CDR3 is built from 12 residues. From germline, CDR1 is SGHRS and CDR2 YFSETQ. The CDR3 DNA reads as TGCGCCAGCAGTACTAGCACAGATACGCAGTATTTT. Its translation is CASSTSTDTQYF.

The chain couples TRBV6-1 to TRBJ2-7; D tentatively reads TRBD1 or TRBD2 (5 bases each). V was clipped by 5 bases and J by 2 bases, with 13 bases between them. Germline CDR1 MNHNS, CDR2 SASEGT. This CDR3 is built from 14 residues. As DNA, the CDR3 is TGTGCCAGCAGTCCCGGGGTGGGGCCCTACGAGCAGTACTTC. Translated, it gives CASSPGVGPYEQYF.

The chain employs TRBV27 and TRBJ2-3, with 7 positions matching TRBD2. CDR3 length: 16 amino acids. Losses at the gene ends were 2 bases for V and 2 bases for J; bases not matched to a gene: 7. In germline, CDR1 is MNHEY, CDR2 SMNVEV (reference sequence). This CDR3 is CASSLTWDYYTDTQYF. CDR3 nucleotides: TGTGCCAGCAGTTTAACATGGGACTACTACACAGATACGCAGTATTTT.

V and J are TRBV5-1 and TRBJ2-1, with D unresolved. Trimming stripped 0 bases from V and 5 bases from J, with 9 bases between. This CDR3 has 14 residues. CDR1 is SGHRS and CDR2 is YFSETQ in the germline V gene. The CDR3 spells CASSLGTQNNEQFF. CDR3 DNA: TGCGCCAGCAGCTTGGGTACTCAAAACAATGAGCAGTTCTTC.

The rearrangement uses TRBV14 and TRBJ2-3; D unresolved. CDR1 and CDR2 (germline): SGHDN, FVKESK. The V gene lost 2 bases and the J gene lost 3 bases, with 6 bases spanning the gap. The CDR3 length is 13 residues. Written as DNA, the CDR3 is TGTGCCAGCAGCCAAATTATTACAGATACGCAGTATTTT. This sequence encodes CASSQIITDTQYF.

This sequence joins TRBV4-3 and TRBJ2-6; possibly TRBD2 for D (7 bases). CDR3 length: 19 amino acids. V lost 4 bases and J 0 bases, leaving 19 bases between the germline ends. Germline values: CDR1 LGHNA, CDR2 YSLEER. The CDR3 loop reads CASSPPWGGPLSGANVLTF. The CDR3, as DNA: TGCGCCAGCAGCCCGCCCTGGGGGGGCCCCCTCTCTGGGGCCAACGTCCTGACTTTC.

This clone has only a few counts. Other DNA variants within this sample encode the same CDR3. The chain combines TRBV5-6 with TRBJ2-1; the match to TRBD2 covers 15 bases. Trimming at V came to 4 bases and at J to 9 bases, leaving 8 bases not matched to a gene. The CDR3 sequence is 16 residues long. From germline, CDR1 is SGHDT and CDR2 YYEEEE. Here the CDR3 DNA reads TGTGCCAGCAGCCCAGGACTAGCGGGGGGGCTGGGTGAGCAGTTCTTC. It yields the protein CASSPGLAGGLGEQFF.

The chain links TRBV11-1 to TRBJ1-6; no firm D call. CDR1 is SGHAT, CDR2 FQDESV, per germline (reference sequence). V was cut by 2 bases and J by 3 bases, with 5 bases left in between. The length of the CDR3 is 14 residues. CDR3 DNA sequence: TGTGCCAGCAGCTTACAGGACTATAATTCACCCCTCCACTTT. Its protein product is CASSLQDYNSPLHF.

The V call is TRBV7-9, the J call TRBJ1-2, with D possibly being TRBD1 (5 bases). V was cut by 4 bases and J by 0 bases, with 15 bases left in between. The germline V gene encodes CDR1 SEHNR and CDR2 FQNEAQ (reference sequence). The CDR3 has 16 amino acids. Here the CDR3 reads CASSYDRTLANYGYTF. The CDR3 bases are TGTGCCAGCAGCTACGACAGAACATTGGCTAACTATGGCTACACCTTC.

The chain joins TRBV7-8 to TRBJ2-3; 14 positions agree with TRBD2. This CDR3 comprises 16 residues. CDR1 and CDR2 (germline): SGHVS, FQNEAQ. The V segment lost 4 bases and the J segment 5 bases; nucleotides outside the gene matches: 5. The CDR3 reads CASSSRLAGGRDTQYF. In DNA, the CDR3 is TGTGCCAGCAGCTCGCGACTAGCGGGGGGGCGAGATACGCAGTATTTT.

The chain combines TRBV11-2 with TRBJ2-3; D not resolved. Germline V lookup: CDR1 SGHAT, CDR2 FQNNGV. The CDR3 is 14 residues long. Trimming cost V 4 bases and J 0 bases, with 8 bases left between them. In DNA, the CDR3 is TGTGCCAGCAGCTATGGCCCGAGCACAGATACGCAGTATTTT. Translation gives CASSYGPSTDTQYF. Using reference TRBV11-2 and TRBJ2-3 for the parts outside the CDR3, the full variable domain is EAGVAQSPRYKIIEKRQSVAFWCNPISGHATLYWYQQILGQGPKLLIQFQNNGVVDDSQLPKDRFSAERLKGVDSTLKIQPAKLEDSAVYLCASSYGPSTDTQYFGPGTRLTVL.

The chain recombines TRBV6-5 with TRBJ1-1; D remains unclear. V was pared by 0 bases and J by 0 bases, with 8 bases between. Germline CDR1 is MNHEY and CDR2 is SVGAGI. The CDR3 sequence is 15 residues long. CDR3 amino acids: CASSYSIEVNTEAFF. The CDR3 coding sequence is TGTGCCAGCAGTTACTCGATAGAGGTGAACACTGAAGCTTTCTTT.

The chain combines TRBV28 with TRBJ1-1; 7 bases agree with TRBD1. The V and J ends lost 6 bases and 0 bases, in that order; junction bases with no gene match: 1. Germline-derived CDR1 and CDR2 are MDHEN and SYDVKM. There are 13 residues in the CDR3. CDR3 protein: CASRGTVNTEAFF. For the CDR3, the DNA is TGTGCCAGCAGGGGGACAGTGAACACTGAAGCTTTCTTT. The variable domain in full, completed from reference TRBV28 and TRBJ1-1, reads DVKVTQSSRYLVKRTGEKVFLECVQDMDHENMFWYRQDPGLGLRLIYFSYDVKMKEKGDIPEGYSVSREKKERFSLILESASTNQTSMYLCASRGTVNTEAFFGQGTRLTVV.

This chain joins TRBV6-6 and TRBJ2-7; 9 positions agree with TRBD1. The CDR3 has 14 residues. Per germline, CDR1 MNHNY and CDR2 SVGAGI (reference sequence). Germline trimming cut 6 bases from V and 3 bases from J; bases unmatched to any gene: 6. This CDR3 reads CASSPGTGSYEQYF. The CDR3 DNA reads TGTGCCAGCAGCCCCGGGACAGGGAGCTACGAGCAGTACTTC.

In nucleotides, the CDR3 is TGTGCCAGCAAGTCTTTAATTACGGAGGCCCCAACTAATGAAAAACTGTTTTTT. Protein sequence: CASKSLITEAPTNEKLFF. This chain joins TRBV4-2 and TRBJ1-4; no clear D gene. The CDR3 is 18 amino acids. In germline, CDR1 is LGHNA, CDR2 YNFKEQ. The germline V and J ends were trimmed by 7 bases and 0 bases, with 21 bases remaining between them.

V is TRBV7-2 and J is TRBJ2-3; D is perhaps TRBD1 (6 bases). The germline V and J ends were trimmed by 5 bases and 6 bases, with 15 bases remaining between them. Germline loops: CDR1 SGHTA, CDR2 FQGNSA. The CDR3 runs to 14 residues. CDR3 amino acids: CASSRQVLGDTQYF. The CDR3, as DNA: TGTGCCAGCAGCCGACAGGTTTTAGGGGATACGCAGTATTTT.

The chain employs TRBV4-3 and TRBJ2-7; no firm D call. V lost 3 bases and J lost 9, with 15 bases in between. This CDR3 has 13 residues. From germline, CDR1 is LGHNA and CDR2 YSLEER. This chain's CDR3 is CASSQSSSAWQYF. For the CDR3, the DNA is TGCGCCAGCAGCCAGAGCTCTAGTGCATGGCAGTACTTC.

The chain has TRBV11-2 and TRBJ2-1; D is possibly TRBD2 (5 bases). Germline V gene lookup returns CDR1 SGHAT and CDR2 FQNNGV. The CDR3 has 15 residues. V was cut by 0 bases and J by 8 bases, with 14 bases left in between. DNA of the CDR3: TGTGCCAGCAGCTTAGAGCTAGTAGAGGGCGATGAGCAGTTCTTC. Its translation is CASSLELVEGDEQFF.

The rearrangement links TRBV4-2 to TRBJ1-1; 10 bases agree with TRBD1. This CDR3 comprises 19 residues. Germline V gene sequence: CDR1 LGHNA, CDR2 YNFKEQ. The ends lost 1 base at V and 6 bases at J; junction bases unmatched: 17. Here the CDR3 DNA reads TGTGCCAGCAGCCAAGTCATGTTTGGGGGACAGGGGCCTGGCGCTGAAGCTTTCTTT. Its translation: CASSQVMFGGQGPGAEAFF.

The chain carries TRBV7-9 and TRBJ2-7; D is uncertain. Deletions cut 2 bases from V and 3 bases from J, with 11 bases between. This CDR3 comprises 14 residues. Germline CDR1 reads SEHNR; CDR2 reads FQNEAQ (reference sequence). CDR3 DNA: TGTGCCAGCAGCTTAACGGCGAACGGCTACGAGCAGTACTTC. Translated, it gives CASSLTANGYEQYF.

By its share, this clone is medium-sized. This rearrangement joins TRBV2 to TRBJ1-2; D may be TRBD1 (5 bases). The V gene lost 0 bases and the J gene lost 4 bases, with 9 bases spanning the gap. Germline-derived CDR1 and CDR2 are SNHLY and FYNNEI. The CDR3 is 14 amino acids. The CDR3 bases are TGTGCCAGCAGTGAAGCGGGACGGCTCTATGGCTACACCTTC. Its translation is CASSEAGRLYGYTF.

This clone was detected a few times. For the CDR3, the DNA is TGTGCCAGCAGCCCTTTTACTAGCGGAGATAACACCGGGGAGCTGTTTTTT. Translation: CASSPFTSGDNTGELFF. This sequence joins TRBV6-4 and TRBJ2-2; 8 nucleotides match TRBD2. Germline V gives CDR1 MRHNA, CDR2 SNTAGT. The CDR3 loop spans 17 amino acids. V dropped 6 bases and J dropped 2; count of bases not matched to a gene: 11.